The 10 T cell receptor beta chains given below trace back to one sample, sequenced in a study of T cells in Graves' hyperthyroidism and ophthalmopathy. RNA transcripts were the template for amplifying TCR beta CDR3 regions. The study used the HTBI primer set for a first-round RT-PCR of the TCR CDR3. TCRdb ran MiXCR on the multiplex PCR reads and lists one entry per CDR3 protein. The sample gives around 200,000 distinct CDR3 sequences, over 15% of which show up once; around 27% is in the top ten. The sample was blood. Every receptor here comes from a woman aged 50 to 60 with Graves' hyperthyroidism.

At least ten counts were recorded for this clonotype. The chain recombines TRBV7-9 with TRBJ2-3; D remains unclear. Trimming shortened V by 1 base and J by 2 bases, and 7 bases separated the two germline ends. Germline assignment: CDR1 SEHNR and CDR2 FQNEAQ (reference sequence). The CDR3 totals 14 residues. This CDR3 reads CASSLVADTDTQYF. Written as DNA, the CDR3 is TGTGCCAGCAGCTTAGTTGCGGACACAGATACGCAGTATTTT.

This clonotype has ten or more counts. The chain carries TRBV5-1 and TRBJ2-1; 10 positions agree with TRBD2. Unmatched junction bases numbered 2, after V lost 4 bases and J lost 4 bases. Germline V gene lookup returns CDR1 SGHRS and CDR2 YFSETQ. The CDR3 runs 14 residues. The CDR3 nucleotides read TGCGCCAGCAGCGGAGCGGGGGGGTACAATGAGCAGTTCTTC. Translated: CASSGAGGYNEQFF.

This clonotype was observed a single time. This sequence joins TRBV2 and TRBJ2-3; 13 bases fit TRBD2. Germline trimming cut 7 bases from V and 5 bases from J; bases unmatched to any gene: 6. This CDR3 comprises 15 residues. CDR1 and CDR2 (germline): SNHLY, FYNNEI. CDR3 DNA: TGTGCCAGCAAGCGACTAGCGGGAGGACGAGATACGCAGTATTTT. This translates into CASKRLAGGRDTQYF.

This clonotype was seen many times. CDR3 amino acids: CASTSWGDYGYTF. Written as DNA, the CDR3 is TGTGCCAGCACGTCGTGGGGGGACTATGGCTACACCTTC. The chain uses TRBV6-1 and TRBJ1-2, with TRBD1 as a possible D gene (5 bases). This CDR3 spans 13 amino acids. Germline V gives CDR1 MNHNS, CDR2 SASEGT. Trimming stripped 7 bases from V and 3 bases from J, with 12 bases between.

The sample holds many counts of this clonotype. One end of the junction does not line up with germline, which may come from a read error. J is TRBJ1-2 and V is TRBV19; no definite D call. Germline CDR1 reads LNHDA; CDR2 reads SQIVND (reference sequence). This CDR3 region has 16 residues. DNA for the CDR3: TGTGCCAGTAGTACCTATCTGGGCAGCTCTAACGATGGCTACACCTTC. It translates to CASSTYLGSSNDGYTF.

This clonotype was observed at least ten times. V gene TRBV2 combines with J gene TRBJ2-5, with 11 positions matching TRBD1. Per the germline V gene, CDR1 is SNHLY and CDR2 is FYNNEI. J lost 6 bases, V lost 4 bases, and 7 bases had no gene match. CDR3 size: 15 residues. The CDR3 protein is CASSVLGQGAKTQYF. The CDR3 coding sequence is TGTGCCAGCAGTGTCTTAGGACAGGGGGCAAAGACCCAGTACTTC.

There are many counts of this clonotype. The chain joins TRBV6-1 to TRBJ2-3; 8 nucleotides line up with TRBD2. The CDR3 loop spans 16 amino acids. Germline trimming cut 7 bases from V and 5 bases from J; bases unmatched to any gene: 14. The germline V gene has CDR1 MNHNS and CDR2 SASEGT. CDR3 region: CASNPRGGGNGDTQYF. For the CDR3, the DNA is TGTGCCAGCAACCCCCGGGGCGGGGGGAATGGAGATACGCAGTATTTT.

This clonotype was counted at least ten times. This chain uses TRBV7-3 with TRBJ2-1; 8 nucleotides align to TRBD2. The CDR3 totals 16 residues. Unmatched junction bases numbered 7, after V lost 2 bases and J lost 4 bases. Germline V gene data show CDR1 as SGHTA and CDR2 as FQGTGA. Here the CDR3 DNA reads TGTGCCAGCAGCTTATTAGGTACTAGCGGATACAATGAGCAGTTCTTC. Encoded protein: CASSLLGTSGYNEQFF.

This clonotype was counted many times. The genes are TRBV5-1 and TRBJ1-1; no definite D call. The V gene's germline CDR1 is SGHRS and CDR2 YFSETQ. V lost 0 bases to trimming and J lost 1 base, with 7 bases between them. The CDR3 spans 14 residues. This chain's CDR3 is CASSLGRQNTEAFF. The CDR3 DNA is TGCGCCAGCAGCTTGGGCCGGCAGAACACTGAAGCTTTCTTT.

The sample holds many counts of this clonotype. This chain uses TRBV7-2 with TRBJ2-7; 8 bases fit TRBD1. This CDR3 has 15 residues. Germline lookup yields CDR1 SGHTA and CDR2 FQGNSA. Trimming removed 5 bases from V and 3 bases from J; junction bases left unmatched: 9. The CDR3 DNA is TGTGCCAGCAGCCCTTTCGCCGGGACAGGCTACGAGCAGTACTTC. As protein: CASSPFAGTGYEQYF.